These 13 T cell receptor beta chains were sequenced from one sample in a study of molecular identifiers for immune sequencing clone quantification. TCRdb re-called the PCR reads through MiXCR, storing one row per CDR3 protein. The top ten clones hold about 0.95% of a sample with 90,000 or so distinct CDR3 sequences, approximately 22% of them seen once. Sequenced material: naive CD8+ T cells from blood, with Jurkat cell RNA spiked in. Subset indicated: FACS-sorted CD8+CD4-CCR7+CD45RA+ naive T cells. Receptor source: a human donor in good health. Some libraries in this study had Jurkat cell RNA spiked in.

The chain carries TRBV14 and TRBJ2-3; tentative D call: TRBD2 (5 bases). The length of the CDR3 is 17 residues. Trimming took off 1 base at V and 2 bases at J, with 16 bases between the two ends. Germline assignment: CDR1 SGHDN and CDR2 FVKESK. CDR3 amino acids: CASSQGRVALNTDTQYF. As DNA, the CDR3 is TGTGCCAGCAGCCAAGGAAGGGTAGCGCTCAACACAGATACGCAGTATTTT.

This clonotype was seen many times. The J gene is TRBJ2-3, the V gene TRBV9, with TRBD2 identical over 14 bases. Germline V gene sequence: CDR1 SGDLS, CDR2 YYNGEE. V was pared by 4 bases and J by 6 bases, with 13 bases of the junction left unmatched. This CDR3 is 18 amino acids long. DNA for the CDR3: TGTGCCAGCAGCTCCGGCAGCGTGACTAGCGGGGGGGCGGATACGCAGTATTTT. This gives the protein CASSSGSVTSGGADTQYF.

The sample holds many counts of this clonotype. The chain is built from TRBV6-5 and TRBJ2-3; 7 positions agree with TRBD2. V trimming: 8 bases; J trimming: 6 bases; junction bases outside the gene matches: 8. Per the germline V gene, CDR1 is MNHEY and CDR2 is SVGAGI. The CDR3 is 13 amino acids. Here the CDR3 reads CASRGVRQDTQYF. Written as DNA, the CDR3 is TGTGCCAGCCGGGGGGTACGCCAGGATACGCAGTATTTT.

This clonotype was recorded a few times. This chain links TRBV6-1 with TRBJ2-2; D gene unclear. CDR1 and CDR2 (germline): MNHNS, SASEGT. The CDR3 has 16 residues. V was shortened by 1 base and J by 4 bases, with 13 bases between the two germline ends. CDR3 sequence reads: CASSEVVVSLTGELFF. Here the CDR3 DNA reads TGTGCCAGCAGTGAAGTGGTGGTCAGTCTCACCGGGGAGCTGTTTTTT.

This clonotype turned up a few times. V and J are TRBV4-2 and TRBJ1-4; D ambiguous. The length of the CDR3 is 12 residues. V was clipped by 6 bases and J by 8 bases, with 10 bases between them. The V gene's germline CDR1 is LGHNA and CDR2 YNFKEQ. The CDR3 sequence: CASRDLGEKLFF. The CDR3 DNA follows: TGTGCCAGCAGGGACCTGGGGGAAAAACTGTTTTTT.

This clonotype was observed a single time. One base away lies a much larger clone, so this may be a sequencing read error. V gene TRBV3-1 combines with J gene TRBJ2-5; D not certain. Germline-derived CDR1 and CDR2 are LGHDT and YNNKEL (reference sequence). Trimming removed 7 bases at V and 2 bases at J, with 11 bases between. The CDR3 loop spans 13 amino acids. The CDR3 DNA sequence: TGTGCCAGCAACCTACCACCTCAAGAGACCCAGTACTTC. Its translation is CASNLPPQETQYF.

The chain employs TRBV27 and TRBJ1-4, with 11 nucleotides matching TRBD1. Germline trimming cut 5 bases from V and 8 bases from J; bases unmatched to any gene: 7. This CDR3 is 15 amino acids long. CDR1 is MNHEY, CDR2 SMNVEV, per germline (reference sequence). This CDR3 reads CASSPWTGGQEKLFF. The CDR3 nucleotides read TGTGCCAGCAGTCCATGGACAGGGGGCCAGGAAAAACTGTTTTTT.

V and J are TRBV12-3 or TRBV12-4 and TRBJ2-7, with 7 bases matching TRBD1. The CDR3 has 13 residues. With V trimmed by 6 bases and J by 3 bases, 5 bases remained unmatched. The CDR3, as DNA: TGTGCCAGCAGCTGGGACAGCGGCTACGAGCAGTACTTC. Translated: CASSWDSGYEQYF.

Points on this clonotype: This may arise from a read error, as a much more abundant clone is one base away. The V call is TRBV4-3, the J call TRBJ1-1; D is undetermined. Germline-derived CDR1 and CDR2 are LGHNA and YSLEER. The V gene lost 1 base and the J gene lost 5 bases, with 8 bases spanning the gap. The CDR3 has 13 amino acids. The CDR3 sequence: CASSQGQVTEAFF. In DNA, the CDR3 is TGCGCCAGCAGCCAAGGCCAGGTAACTGAAGCTTTCTTT.

This clonotype was recorded many times. This chain connects TRBV29-1 to TRBJ2-7; D is uncertain. There are 11 residues in the CDR3. Germline V gives CDR1 SQVTM, CDR2 ANQGSEA. The V and J ends lost 6 bases and 3 bases respectively, with 9 bases between them. This CDR3 reads CSVPGLYEQYF. The CDR3 nucleotides are TGCAGCGTCCCGGGCCTCTACGAGCAGTACTTC.

This clonotype appeared many times. V and J are TRBV30 and TRBJ2-3; D is ambiguous. V shed 2 bases and J shed 4 bases, with 13 bases lying between them. The CDR3 has 14 amino acids. From germline, CDR1 is GTSNPN and CDR2 SVGIG (reference sequence). The DNA for the CDR3 is TGTGCCTGGAGTCGGGCAGCATTGGCAGATACGCAGTATTTT. Amino acids: CAWSRAALADTQYF.

The rearrangement links TRBV9 to TRBJ2-2; TRBD1 is a possible D gene (6 bases). The CDR3 runs 17 residues. Germline CDR1 is SGDLS and CDR2 is YYNGEE. Trimming pared 6 bases from V and 4 bases from J, leaving 22 bases between. CDR3 bases: TGTGCCAGCATCCCAGGGGATGGCGGAGACGCCACCGGGGAGCTGTTTTTT. Protein: CASIPGDGGDATGELFF. Drawing the rest from reference TRBV9 and TRBJ2-2, the complete variable domain is DSGVTQTPKHLITATGQRVTLRCSPRSGDLSVYWYQQSLDQGLQFLIQYYNGEERAKGNILERFSAQQFPDLHSELNLSSLELGDSALYFCASIPGDGGDATGELFFGEGSRLTVL.

The sample holds many counts of this clonotype. The gene calls are TRBV12-3 or TRBV12-4 and TRBJ2-3, with a tentative D call TRBD2 (7 bases). The CDR3 is 15 residues long. Trimming took off 3 bases at V and 5 bases at J, with 15 bases between the two ends. CDR3 nucleotide sequence: TGTGCCAGCAGTTTCCGCGGGGGCGGGGGAGATACGCAGTATTTT. Protein product: CASSFRGGGGDTQYF.